This T cell receptor (beta chain) comes out of a study of a mutant IDH1 vaccine in newly diagnosed glioma. Trimming stripped 1 base from V and 11 bases from J, with 14 bases between. Germline CDR1 reads LGHNA; CDR2 reads YNFKEQ. The CDR3 is 13 amino acids. Assay used: immunoSEQ multiplex PCR; TCRdb lists only in-frame clones, some missing. The sample lists around 60,000 clones, around 90% occurring once. Specified time point: baseline, week 1 (first vaccination visit). Treatment: pre-vaccination baseline after standard-of-care therapy. New IDH1-mutant, ATRX-lost WHO grade 3 or 4 astrocytomas occurred in donors.

The input for sequencing was PBMCs, taken from a glioma patient treated with radiotherapy, temozolomide or both. The rearrangement joins TRBV4-2 to TRBJ1-1; D remains unclear. This sequence was found in a middle-aged man with glioma. The CDR3: CASSQARRTGAFF. The CDR3 region has the DNA TGTGCCAGCAGCCAAGCGAGGAGGACTGGGGCTTTCTTT.